This T cell receptor (beta chain) appears in the sequencing data of a study of cytomegalovirus exposure and HLA in healthy donors. PCR amplification relied on 60 Vbeta primers (plus 13 Jbeta primers). Sequencing used immunoSEQ multiplex PCR; TCRdb keeps in-frame clones, though not all of them. The data contain approximately 200,000 clones, more than 65% of them seen just once; the ten biggest clones take up under 7%. Turning to this clone: Its antigen remains unidentified.

Study conclusions and caveats: Reports indicated that the classifier achieved high specificity and sensitivity in diagnosing cytomegalovirus status. According to an earlier analysis, most TCR beta V segments yielded productive rearrangements about 87% or about 30% of the time.

Trimming took 0 bases from V and 6 from J, leaving 12 bases between them. Germline loops: CDR1 SGHRS, CDR2 YFSETQ. The CDR3 length is 15 residues. V is TRBV5-1 and J is TRBJ2-2, with D possibly being TRBD1 (5 bases). The sample taken for sequencing was PBMCs. The clonotype was recovered from a woman in her twenties or thirties in good health and CMV-seropositive. The chain's CDR3 is CASSLVARASGELFF. The CDR3 DNA follows: TGCGCCAGCAGCTTGGTAGCCAGGGCCTCCGGGGAGCTGTTTTTT.